This is a list of T cell receptor beta chains from one sample in a study of spatial heterogeneity in lung cancer. TCRdb re-called the 5' RACE reads through MiXCR, storing one row per CDR3 protein. The sample records 23,000 or so distinct CDR3 sequences, 4.7% being singletons. The source material was PBMCs, sampled at surgery. These receptors all stem from a male donor with early-stage non-small cell lung cancer. The CDR3 runs from the conserved cysteine through the conserved F or W. The D gene is left open where the match is weak. Clone sizes are given selectively: once, few, many, or a class where the clone is expanded.

D: -; V: TRBV6-5; size: medium-sized; J: TRBJ1-1; DNA: TGTGCCAGCAGATTACAGCAGAACACTGAAGCTTTCTTT; CDR3: CASRLQQNTEAFF
D: -; V: TRBV19; size: many; J: TRBJ1-2; DNA: TGTGCCAGTAGTATTTCTTCACTCAGTGGGAACTATGGCTACACCTTC; CDR3: CASSISSLSGNYGYTF
D: TRBD1; V: TRBV2; size: many; J: TRBJ1-1; DNA: TGTGCCAGCCCCCGGAGAGGGGGCCCCACGAACACTGAAGCTTTCTTT; CDR3: CASPRRGGPTNTEAFF
D: -; V: TRBV6-5; size: few; J: TRBJ1-4; DNA: TGTGCCAGCAAGCAGACTAATGAAAAACTGTTTTTT; CDR3: CASKQTNEKLFF
D: TRBD1; V: TRBV4-1; size: many; J: TRBJ1-6; DNA: TGCGCCAGCAGCCAAACGCCGGGACAGGGGAGCTCCTATAATTCACCCCTCCACTTT; CDR3: CASSQTPGQGSSYNSPLHF
D: -; V: TRBV5-1; size: many; J: TRBJ2-3; DNA: TGCGCCAGCCGCCTTGGGGATACGCAGTATTTT; CDR3: CASRLGDTQYF
D: TRBD1; V: TRBV5-1; size: many; J: TRBJ1-2; DNA: TGCGCCAGCAGCACGACAGGGGCGAGGTATGGCTACACCTTC; CDR3: CASSTTGARYGYTF
D: -; V: TRBV3-1; size: many; J: TRBJ1-1; DNA: TGTGCCAGCAGCTTGCAGAACACTGAAGCTTTCTTT; CDR3: CASSLQNTEAFF
D: -; V: TRBV20-1; size: many; J: TRBJ1-5; DNA: TGCAGTGCTCCCGCGACCGGACAGCACCGGGGAGGGCCCCAGCATTTT; CDR3: CSAPATGQHRGGPQHF
D: -; V: TRBV20-1; size: many; J: TRBJ1-5; DNA: TGCAGTGTGGCTGGGTCCGGGGATCAGCCCCAGCATTTT; CDR3: CSVAGSGDQPQHF
D: TRBD1; V: TRBV5-1; size: many; J: TRBJ2-7; DNA: TGCGCCAGCAGCTTGGGACAGGGAGACTCCCGCTACGAGCAGTACTTC; CDR3: CASSLGQGDSRYEQYF
D: -; V: TRBV11-2; size: -; J: TRBJ2-1; DNA: TGTGCCACCCAGGGGGGGCTAGCCTACAATGAGCAGTTCTTC; CDR3: CATQGGLAYNEQFF
D: TRBD1; V: TRBV5-5; size: -; J: TRBJ2-2; DNA: TGTGCCAGCAGCCCAGGGGGCACCGGGGAGCTGTTTTTT; CDR3: CASSPGGTGELFF
D: -; V: TRBV12-3/TRBV12-4; size: many; J: TRBJ1-2; DNA: TGTGCCAGCACCTCGGACAACTATGGCTACACCTTC; CDR3: CASTSDNYGYTF
D: TRBD2; V: TRBV12-3/TRBV12-4; size: many; J: TRBJ2-4; DNA: TGTGCCAGCAGCCCCGAGCGGGGGGACGCCAAAAACATTCAGTACTTC; CDR3: CASSPERGDAKNIQYF
D: -; V: TRBV20-1; size: many; J: TRBJ2-3; DNA: TGCAGTGCTAGAAGGGCTGCACGCCCTAGCACAGATACGCAGTATTTT; CDR3: CSARRAARPSTDTQYF
D: -; V: TRBV9; size: -; J: TRBJ1-2; DNA: TGTGCCAGCAGCGTAGAGGCGCACTATGGCTACACCTTC; CDR3: CASSVEAHYGYTF
D: TRBD1; V: TRBV18; size: many; J: TRBJ2-1; DNA: TGTGCCAGCTCACGGACAGGGTCAGGGGGAAATGAGCAGTTCTTC; CDR3: CASSRTGSGGNEQFF
D: TRBD1; V: TRBV4-3; size: many; J: TRBJ2-1; DNA: TGCGCCAGCAGCCACACAGGGGAATCCTACAATGAGCAGTTCTTC; CDR3: CASSHTGESYNEQFF
D: -; V: TRBV20-1; size: many; J: TRBJ2-1; DNA: TGCAGTGCTAGAGATGCCCAAACTAATAATGAGCAGTTCTTC; CDR3: CSARDAQTNNEQFF
D: TRBD2; V: TRBV11-2; size: many; J: TRBJ2-7; DNA: TGTGCCAGCAGCCCGGGCCTAGCGGGAGCCCAACCCTACTTC; CDR3: CASSPGLAGAQPYF
D: -; V: TRBV28; size: few; J: TRBJ2-3; DNA: TGTGCCAGCGGGGAGGACGGTCCCACAGATACGCAGTATTTT; CDR3: CASGEDGPTDTQYF
D: -; V: TRBV28; size: many; J: TRBJ2-3; DNA: TGTGCCAGCAGCACGGTCCCAGATACGCAGTATTTT; CDR3: CASSTVPDTQYF
D: TRBD1; V: TRBV12-3/TRBV12-4; size: many; J: TRBJ2-7; DNA: TGTGCCAGCAGTCCAACATTCCGACAGGGGCGTAGCTCCTACGAGCAGTACTTC; CDR3: CASSPTFRQGRSSYEQYF
D: -; V: TRBV6-1; size: many; J: TRBJ1-5; DNA: TGTGCCAGCAGTGAACTAGTAGTGGTACTCAACGATAATCAGCCCCAGCATTTT; CDR3: CASSELVVVLNDNQPQHF
D: -; V: TRBV20-1; size: many; J: TRBJ2-7; DNA: TGCAGTGCTGTCCAAGAGGGATACGAGCAGTACTTC; CDR3: CSAVQEGYEQYF
D: TRBD1; V: TRBV4-2; size: many; J: TRBJ1-6; DNA: TGTGCCAGCAGCCAAGATGGGCAGGGGGCCTCCTATAATTCACCCCTCCACTTT; CDR3: CASSQDGQGASYNSPLHF